These 8 T cell receptor beta chains share one sample of origin, sequenced in a study of T-cell memory formation after mild COVID-19. TCRdb reprocessed the 5' RACE reads with MiXCR, giving one entry per CDR3 protein. Of 430,000 or so distinct CDR3 sequences in the sample, around 27% were seen once. Sequencing used PBMCs or a T cell subset sorted from them (not recorded which). Receptors originate from an adult woman who had mild COVID-19 (a few samples of this study predate the infection). Cell type and time point are not known.

This rearrangement joins TRBV7-9 to TRBJ1-4; 9 nucleotides align to TRBD1. This CDR3 is 14 amino acids long. J was trimmed by 5 bases and V by 4 bases; bases with no gene match: 2. In germline, CDR1 is SEHNR, CDR2 FQNEAQ (reference sequence). CDR3 sequence: CASSSTGGNEKLFF. The CDR3 DNA follows: TGTGCCAGCAGCTCGACAGGGGGAAATGAAAAACTGTTTTTT.

In this sample, this clonotype turned up a few times. The CDR3 is CASSFGQGAAGYTF. CDR3 in DNA: TGCGCCAGCAGCTTCGGACAGGGGGCCGCTGGCTACACCTTC. This chain uses TRBV5-1 with TRBJ1-2, with 11 nucleotides matching TRBD1. The junction had 4 bases not matched to a gene; V was cut back by 2 bases and J by 7 bases. The CDR3 spans 14 residues. Germline V lookup: CDR1 SGHRS, CDR2 YFSETQ. The whole variable domain, filled in from reference TRBV5-1 and TRBJ1-2, reads KAGVTQTPRYLIKTRGQQVTLSCSPISGHRSVSWYQQTPGQGLQFLFEYFSETQRNKGNFPGRFSGRQFSNSRSEMNVSTLELGDSALYLCASSFGQGAAGYTFGSGTRLTVV.

The gene calls are TRBV28 and TRBJ2-2, with 7 bases lining up with TRBD1. CDR1 MDHEN and CDR2 SYDVKM come from the germline V gene. Trimming removed 6 bases from V and 5 bases from J; junction bases left unmatched: 9. The CDR3 spans 15 residues. CDR3 in DNA: TGTGCCAGCAGACCGAAGGGGGCGCAGACCGGGGAGCTGTTTTTT. This translates into CASRPKGAQTGELFF. Using reference TRBV28 and TRBJ2-2 for the parts outside the CDR3, the full variable domain is DVKVTQSSRYLVKRTGEKVFLECVQDMDHENMFWYRQDPGLGLRLIYFSYDVKMKEKGDIPEGYSVSREKKERFSLILESASTNQTSMYLCASRPKGAQTGELFFGEGSRLTVL.

This chain joins TRBV6-6 and TRBJ1-2; D perhaps matches TRBD1 (6 bases). CDR1 is MNHNY and CDR2 is SVGAGI in the germline V gene (reference sequence). Deletions cut 4 bases from V and 5 bases from J, with 17 bases between. The CDR3 totals 15 residues. CDR3 coding DNA: TGTGCCAGCAGTTTCCGGGACAACCCTGGGTATGGCTACACCTTC. Its translation: CASSFRDNPGYGYTF.

In its sample, this clonotype was seen a few times. The gene calls are TRBV11-2 and TRBJ2-7, with D unclear. Germline V gene lookup returns CDR1 SGHAT and CDR2 FQNNGV. The ends were cut back, 3 bases at V and 4 bases at J, with 7 bases in the middle. The CDR3 has 12 residues. CDR3 residues: CASSFVRYEQYF. As DNA, the CDR3 is TGTGCCAGCAGCTTCGTACGTTACGAGCAGTACTTC.

This chain connects TRBV7-2 to TRBJ1-1; tentatively, D is TRBD1 (6 bases). CDR1 is SGHTA and CDR2 is FQGNSA in the germline V gene. V was pared by 1 base and J by 6 bases, with 12 bases between. The CDR3 contains 14 residues. The CDR3 coding sequence is TGTGCCAGCAGCTTAGTTACAGGGTCGTCTGAAGCTTTCTTT. It is translated as CASSLVTGSSEAFF.

This clonotype was counted at least ten times. V is TRBV7-9 and J is TRBJ2-1; D uncertain. The germline V and J ends were trimmed by 5 bases and 8 bases, with 16 bases remaining between them. Looked up from germline, CDR1 is SEHNR and CDR2 is FQNEAQ (reference sequence). The CDR3 contains 14 residues. For the CDR3, the DNA is TGTGCCAGCAGCCTCGTCACGGGTTTGGATGAGCAGTTCTTC. It is translated as CASSLVTGLDEQFF.

This clonotype showed up just a few times. V gene TRBV28 combines with J gene TRBJ2-5; D not certain. From germline, CDR1 is MDHEN and CDR2 SYDVKM. The CDR3 runs 14 residues. V lost 3 bases and J lost 2, with 10 bases in between. The CDR3 protein is CASSFITRQETQYF. The CDR3 nucleotides read TGTGCCAGCAGTTTCATCACCAGGCAAGAGACCCAGTACTTC.